This TCR beta chain was profiled in a study of cytomegalovirus exposure and HLA in healthy donors (dated by TCRdb to 2016 to 2017). At the level of the whole study: According to a later analysis, one platform produced both the roughly 130 validation repertoires and the 670 or so repertoires of the first cohort. High-throughput TCR immunosequencing, statistical association of individual TCRs with disease status, and machine learning were combined to predict cytomegalovirus infection status. The aim of the study was to test whether cataloging public T cell receptors could identify signatures of past pathogen exposure. Besides the first cohort of approximately 710 subjects, a separate validation cohort made up of 120 different subjects was used.

The germline V gene provides CDR1 LGHNA and CDR2 YNFKEQ. Its CDR3 holds 18 amino acids, cysteine through phenylalanine. Here the CDR3 DNA is all that survives: 54 bases in frame from base 1. V has 4 bases trimmed and J has 7 bases trimmed; junction bases matching no gene number 16. General conclusions and limits of the study: In vitro tests confirmed that a few of the cytomegalovirus-associated TCR beta chains recognize cytomegalovirus antigens. Cytomegalovirus status was reported to be diagnosed by the classifier with high specificity and sensitivity in both the original and validation cohorts. A later analysis found that TCRs clustered in the first cohort also tended to co-occur in the 110 or so validation repertoires, with 94% of cluster scores above 0. The authors suggested that the approach could potentially be generalized to other disease states and immunological phenotypes. A later analysis had no HLA typing for the validation cohort, so co-occurrence there was scored across all 120 or so repertoires. While some public TCRs were present in many individuals, most TCR sequences turned up only very rarely across donors. The study gave a list of under 200 TCR beta chains associated with cytomegalovirus.

Library preparation was by the immunoSEQ multiplex PCR assay. In the original analysis: A statistical classification framework was developed to diagnose cytomegalovirus status using the catalog of TCR beta chain sequences. The clones in this table, taken by TCRdb from immuneACCESS, are in-frame only. Not every clone is retained; where verified, under half of the shortfall comes from an unresolved V gene, and the cause of the rest is unknown. Clone size and V and J calls were adopted from that table, with D and trimming inferred from the DNA. The sample table records about 360,000 clones; 80% to 90% of these occur just once. Approximately 0.8% of the sample belongs to the ten largest clones. Comments on this clone: Its antigen is unknown. Base-call qualities are not available, and no considerably larger clone is one nucleotide away.

Donors formed part of the validation cohort, which comprised about 130 subjects and was distinct from the first cohort of under 800 subjects. Sequencing was done on a sample of PBMCs. Recombination linked TRBV4-2 to TRBJ2-2; TRBD2 agrees with 9 junctional bases. The TCR sequence derives from a woman in her late teens or twenties in good health and CMV-seronegative. CDR3 sequence: CASSLKPRREGPVGELFF. The DNA sequence is given as TGTGCCAGCAGCCTGAAACCTCGGCGGGAGGGCCCCGTCGGGGAGCTGTTTTTT.